This T cell receptor (beta chain) was recovered during a study of T cell responses to AZD1222 COVID-19 vaccine. Study-level findings and limits: Sampling captured repertoires only after the peak T cell response. The study found Spike-specific TCR breadth and depth rose after two AZD1222 doses.

On this clone itself: No antigen is known for it.

Recipients boosted at about 4 weeks or about 12 weeks are pooled. Germline V gene sequence: CDR1 LNHNV, CDR2 YYDKDF (reference sequence). V was trimmed by 0 bases and J by 6 bases, leaving 4 bases between them. The length of the CDR3 is 12 residues. Only in-frame clones appear in the TCRdb table, and some are missing; sequencing was by immunoSEQ multiplex PCR. The sample has about 120,000 clones, about 93% seen once. The sequence was collected from an adult who received the AZD1222 COVID-19 vaccine. The chain has TRBV15 and TRBJ2-3; D not resolved. The sample was peripheral blood, taken 28 days after the second AZD1222 dose. The CDR3 DNA sequence: TGTGCCACCAGCAGAGAGGTTGATACGCAGTATTTT. Protein sequence: CATSREVDTQYF.